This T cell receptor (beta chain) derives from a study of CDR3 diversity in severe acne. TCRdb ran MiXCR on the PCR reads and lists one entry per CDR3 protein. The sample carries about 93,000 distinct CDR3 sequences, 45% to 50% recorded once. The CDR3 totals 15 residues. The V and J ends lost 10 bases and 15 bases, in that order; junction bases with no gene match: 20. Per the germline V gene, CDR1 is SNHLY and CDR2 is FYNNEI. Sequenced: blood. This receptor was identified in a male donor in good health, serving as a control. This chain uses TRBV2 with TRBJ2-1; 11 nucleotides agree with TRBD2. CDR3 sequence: CAIQASGGSWVGLFF. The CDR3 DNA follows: TGTGCCATCCAGGCTAGCGGGGGGAGTTGGGTTGGACTGTTCTTC.